The following is a T cell receptor (beta chain) sequence with its context. Its antigen is undetermined. The libraries were made with immunoSEQ v3. TCRdb's copy holds only in-frame clones and misses some; the assay was immunoSEQ multiplex PCR. This repertoire shows 57,000 or so clones, 80% to 90% found once; its top ten account for just over 2.5%. This entry comes from a study of TIL therapy for anti-PD-1-resistant metastatic lung cancer. Across the whole study: Tumors had a median PD-L1 proportion score of 5% to 6.5%.

Trimming removed 2 bases from V and 3 bases from J, with 14 bases in between. The length of the CDR3 is 16 residues. Per germline, CDR1 KGHSH and CDR2 LQKENI. Sample time point: pre-treatment sample, taken before nivolumab and TIL therapy. The study, taken as a whole, reports: After infusion, TIL clonotypes partly replaced peripheral T cells and declined over months.

The material was blood, obtained at baseline. The V call is TRBV18, the J call TRBJ1-5, with a weak D call TRBD1 (5 bases). The sequence derives from a person between 30 and 79 years old with non-small cell lung cancer. The CDR3 DNA follows: TGTGCCAGCTCACCAGGGCCAGGAGGGGTCAATCAGCCCCAGCATTTT. Protein sequence: CASSPGPGGVNQPQHF.